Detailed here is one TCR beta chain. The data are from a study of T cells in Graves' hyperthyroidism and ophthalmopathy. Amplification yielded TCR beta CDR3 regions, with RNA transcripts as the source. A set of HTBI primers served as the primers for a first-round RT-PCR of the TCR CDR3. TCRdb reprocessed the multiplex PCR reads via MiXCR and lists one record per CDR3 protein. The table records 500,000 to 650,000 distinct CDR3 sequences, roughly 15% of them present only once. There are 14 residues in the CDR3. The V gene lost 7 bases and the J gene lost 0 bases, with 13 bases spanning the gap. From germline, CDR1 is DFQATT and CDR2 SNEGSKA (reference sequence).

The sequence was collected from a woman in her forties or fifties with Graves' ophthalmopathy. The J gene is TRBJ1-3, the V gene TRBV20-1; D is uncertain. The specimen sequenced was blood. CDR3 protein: CSGVAGSSGNTIYF. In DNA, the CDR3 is TGCAGTGGGGTGGCGGGGAGCTCTGGAAACACCATATATTTT.